These 13 T cell receptor beta chains were all obtained from the same sample, sequenced in a study of blood T cell repertoires in COVID-19. Clones were read by immunoSEQ multiplex PCR, and TCRdb kept only the in-frame ones, dropping some. The data contain a few hundred thousand clones, roughly nine tenths of them singletons. The material sequenced was peripheral blood. These receptors all come from a man in his late teens or twenties with active or convalescent COVID-19.

The chain has TRBV28 and TRBJ2-7; the match to TRBD1 covers 8 bases. CDR3 length: 15 residues. Losses at the gene ends were 4 bases for V and 0 bases for J; bases not matched to a gene: 5. Germline assignment: CDR1 MDHEN and CDR2 SYDVKM. The CDR3 DNA reads as TGTGCCAGCAGTTCCTCAGGGGGCCACTCCTACGAGCAGTACTTC. Translating gives CASSSSGGHSYEQYF.

The chain combines TRBV6-5 with TRBJ1-2, with D possibly TRBD1 on 6 matching bases. Germline assignment: CDR1 MNHEY and CDR2 SVGAGI. V was trimmed by 4 bases and J by 5 bases, leaving 11 bases between them. This CDR3 is built from 13 residues. This CDR3 reads CASSFKGDYGYTF. In nucleotides, the CDR3 is TGTGCCAGCAGTTTTAAGGGGGATTATGGCTACACCTTC.

J is TRBJ1-1 and V is TRBV5-4; D gene unclear. The CDR3 contains 14 residues. V was cut by 4 bases and J by 5 bases, with 15 bases left in between. CDR1 is SGHNT and CDR2 is YYREEE in the germline V gene (reference sequence). The CDR3 sequence: CASSVPGALTEAFF. In DNA, the CDR3 is TGTGCCAGCAGCGTCCCGGGAGCTCTGACTGAAGCTTTCTTT. Full variable domain (rest looked up from reference TRBV5-4 and TRBJ1-1): ETGVTQSPTHLIKTRGQQVTLRCSSQSGHNTVSWYQQALGQGPQFIFQYYREEENGRGNFPPRFSGLQFPNYSSELNVNALELDDSALYLCASSVPGALTEAFFGQGTRLTVV.

The V and J genes are TRBV4-3 and TRBJ1-2; D is possibly TRBD1 (5 bases). The CDR3 is 15 residues long. Germline V lookup: CDR1 LGHNA, CDR2 YSLEER. V was shortened by 1 base and J by 4 bases, with 13 bases between the two germline ends. CDR3 amino acids: CASSQVGSGFYGYTF. DNA of the CDR3: TGCGCCAGCAGCCAAGTCGGCTCAGGGTTCTATGGCTACACCTTC.

The chain recombines TRBV6-2 or TRBV6-3 with TRBJ1-2; TRBD1 might be the D (5 bases). Trimming removed 2 bases from V and 7 bases from J, with 8 bases in between. CDR1 is MNHEY, CDR2 SVGEGT, per germline. CDR3 length equals 12 residues. In DNA, the CDR3 is TGTGCCAGCAGTTACAGGGGAAGTGGCTACACCTTC. Its protein product is CASSYRGSGYTF.

The chain employs TRBV11-1 and TRBJ2-3, with D unresolved. Germline V gene lookup returns CDR1 SGHAT and CDR2 FQDESV (reference sequence). The CDR3 is 14 residues long. The germline V and J ends were trimmed by 5 bases and 2 bases, with 11 bases remaining between them. CDR3 DNA sequence: TGTGCCAGCAGCAGTCGAGAGCCCACAGATACGCAGTATTTT. This sequence encodes CASSSREPTDTQYF.

Turning to this clone: Given a much more abundant clone one base away, this may be a read error. The chain has TRBV6-4 and TRBJ2-1, with 14 nucleotides matching TRBD2. Germline V gene data show CDR1 as MRHNA and CDR2 as SNTAGT. J lost 6 bases, V lost 2 bases, and 0 bases had no gene match. CDR3 length: 15 amino acids. The CDR3 DNA reads as TGTGCCAGCAGTGACGGGACTAGCGGGGGCAATGAGCAGTTCTTC. This sequence encodes CASSDGTSGGNEQFF.

The chain couples TRBV7-2 to TRBJ1-5, with 11 bases lining up with TRBD1. With V trimmed by 6 bases and J by 3 bases, 10 bases remained unmatched. Germline CDR1 SGHTA, CDR2 FQGNSA. The CDR3 contains 17 residues. Written as DNA, the CDR3 is TGTGCCAGCAGTCATAGACGGGACAGGGGGAACAATCAGCCCCAGCATTTT. It translates to CASSHRRDRGNNQPQHF.

With respect to this clone: Other DNA sequences in the sample encode the same CDR3. This sequence joins TRBV27 and TRBJ2-7, with 10 nucleotides matching TRBD2. The CDR3 runs to 15 residues. V trimming: 5 bases; J trimming: 3 bases; junction bases outside the gene matches: 7. CDR1 MNHEY and CDR2 SMNVEV come from the germline V gene (reference sequence). DNA of the CDR3: TGTGCCAGCAGTCTCCGTCTAGCGGGAGTCTACGAGCAGTACTTC. This translates into CASSLRLAGVYEQYF.

This clone was seen more than once but under ten times. The V call is TRBV4-2, the J call TRBJ2-7; 7 positions match TRBD2. J was trimmed by 2 bases and V by 3 bases; bases with no gene match: 7. The CDR3 runs 15 residues. Germline V gene sequence: CDR1 LGHNA, CDR2 YNFKEQ. CDR3 sequence: CASSQRTGLAYEQYF. CDR3 coding DNA: TGTGCCAGCAGCCAGAGGACCGGACTAGCCTACGAGCAGTACTTC.

The chain joins TRBV6-2 or TRBV6-3 to TRBJ2-7; 9 positions agree with TRBD2. V was clipped by 2 bases and J by 0 bases; unmatched bases: 5. Germline CDR1 reads MNHEY; CDR2 reads SVGEGT. CDR3 length: 16 residues. The CDR3 DNA sequence: TGTGCCAGCAGTTACGGTTTTAGCGGGAGCTCCTACGAGCAGTACTTC. This codes for CASSYGFSGSSYEQYF.

The chain links TRBV19 to TRBJ1-1; D is perhaps TRBD1 (6 bases). CDR3 length equals 13 residues. Per germline, CDR1 LNHDA and CDR2 SQIVND (reference sequence). The V end lost 7 bases, the J end lost 1 base, and 10 bases lay between the germline ends. Written as DNA, the CDR3 is TGTGCCAGTAAAATACAGGGGAACACTGAAGCTTTCTTT. This encodes CASKIQGNTEAFF.

This chain uses TRBV4-2 with TRBJ2-1; possible D gene TRBD2, 6 bases. Germline V gene sequence: CDR1 LGHNA, CDR2 YNFKEQ. V lost 3 bases to trimming and J lost 14 bases, with 14 bases between them. The CDR3 consists of 12 residues. CDR3 sequence: CASSQPGGKEFF. The CDR3 DNA sequence: TGTGCCAGCAGCCAGCCCGGGGGAAAAGAGTTCTTC.